This TCR beta chain was sequenced during a study of cytomegalovirus exposure and HLA in healthy donors. At the level of the study: About 80 million unique TCR sequences came from HLA-typed donors in an early release.

General study findings and limits: As a later analysis revealed, most CMV-associated TCR beta chains appeared HLA-restricted. Associated with HLA alleles at 0.05 false discovery rate in a later analysis were about 17,000 TCR beta sequences. Information on immune exposure was restricted to one variable (CMV serostatus).

The germline gives CDR1 MNHNS, CDR2 SASEGT. The V gene lost 6 bases and the J gene lost 5 bases, with 16 bases spanning the gap. The CDR3 is 14 amino acids. The PCR used 60 Vbeta and 13 Jbeta primers. TCRdb keeps only in-frame clones here, not all; method: immunoSEQ multiplex PCR. The clone table shows about 77,000 clones, with the ten largest holding around 15%. About this clone itself: Antigen specificity is unknown.

The sequenced sample was PBMCs. The receptor was isolated from a man aged 50 to 59 in good health and CMV-seropositive. The chain is built from TRBV6-1 and TRBJ1-2; TRBD1 might be the D (6 bases). The CDR3 sequence is CASRSTDRSYGYTF. The CDR3, as DNA: TGTGCCAGCAGATCCACCGACAGGTCATATGGCTACACCTTC.